The present entry profiles one TCR beta chain with its context. The template used for profiling TCR beta VDJ and CDR3 was genomic DNA. TCRdb reanalysed the reads using MiXCR and keeps one entry per CDR3 protein. The sample gives around 180,000 distinct CDR3 sequences, 60% to 70% of which show up once; 45% to 55% is in the top ten. With 3 bases removed from V and 6 bases from J, the gap between germline ends came to 11 bases. Germline loops: CDR1 SGHAT, CDR2 FQDESV (reference sequence). CDR3 size: 13 residues. These data come from a study of CD8+CD57+ T cells in acquired aplastic anemia. The rearrangement uses TRBV11-1 and TRBJ1-1; D is unclear. The source is a human donor in good health. Source material: sorted CD4+, CD8+, or CD8+CD57+ T cells (not recorded which) from PBMCs. This chain's CDR3 is CASSLLASAEAFF. In nucleotides, the CDR3 is TGTGCCAGCAGCTTGTTGGCTAGCGCTGAAGCTTTCTTT.